This T cell receptor (beta chain) was obtained from a study of Ad26.COV2.S vaccination and SARS-CoV-2 variants. In regard to this clone: Antigen: not known.

Overall study findings and caveats: The authors reported substantial breadth in spike-specific CD8+ and CD4+ T cell responses after vaccination.

V was trimmed by 2 bases and J by 12 bases, leaving 17 bases between them. From germline, CDR1 is MNHNY and CDR2 SVGAGI (reference sequence). This CDR3 region has 14 residues. Libraries were prepared by immunoSEQ multiplex PCR; TCRdb keeps only in-frame clonotypes and omits some of them. The sample records roughly 680,000 clones, 89% being singletons. The sample's treatment: some 19 received Ad26.COV2.S at low or high dose, single or two shots; 5 received placebo; per-sample allocation not given. After the first vaccine or placebo injection, samples were drawn on day 63. Sequenced here: peripheral blood, sampled in a trial of Ad26.COV2.S vaccine versus placebo. The chain couples TRBV6-6 to TRBJ2-1; D is possibly TRBD2 (6 bases). The origin of this receptor is a person between 18 and 65 years old who received the Ad26.COV2.S COVID-19 vaccine or a placebo. CDR3: CASSYGTQNVGQFF. The CDR3 DNA sequence: TGTGCCAGCAGTTACGGGACTCAGAATGTAGGGCAGTTCTTC.